The 10 T cell receptor beta chains below all came from one sample that was sequenced in a study of T cells after yellow fever vaccination. TCRdb fed the 5' RACE reads into MiXCR, producing one record per CDR3 protein. The sample has approximately 580,000 distinct CDR3 sequences, 17% seen once. Sequences were derived from PBMCs, sampled around 5 days after the first yellow fever vaccination. Receptors were obtained from a man between 18 and 35 years old who received the YFV17D yellow fever vaccine.

The V and J genes are TRBV3-1 and TRBJ2-3, with a tentative D call TRBD1 (6 bases). The CDR3 spans 15 residues. Trimming took 2 bases from V and 6 from J, leaving 15 bases between them. In germline, CDR1 is LGHDT, CDR2 YNNKEL (reference sequence). CDR3: CASSQYGPQGDTQYF. The DNA of the CDR3 is TGTGCCAGCAGCCAATACGGACCTCAGGGGGATACGCAGTATTTT.

This clonotype was seen only a few times. The CDR3 region has the DNA TGTGCCAGCAGTTTAGGTCCTAGCGGGGGATCGTACGAGCAGTACTTC. Translating gives CASSLGPSGGSYEQYF. The chain has TRBV12-3 or TRBV12-4 and TRBJ2-7, with 10 bases fitting TRBD2. V gave up 1 base and J gave up 4 bases; unmatched junction bases: 7. The CDR3 length is 16 residues.

The chain employs TRBV20-1 and TRBJ2-5; D uncertain. The V gene's germline CDR1 is DFQATT and CDR2 SNEGSKA (reference sequence). The ends were cut back, 3 bases at V and 5 bases at J, with 10 bases in the middle. The length of the CDR3 is 12 residues. The CDR3 bases are TGCAGTGCTAGGGTGGAGTGGGAGACCCAGTACTTC. Its translation is CSARVEWETQYF.

This clonotype has a count of ten or more. V gene TRBV12-3 or TRBV12-4 combines with J gene TRBJ1-5, with D perhaps matching TRBD1 (5 bases). This CDR3 is built from 15 residues. The V end was cut by 0 bases, the J end by 2 bases, with 8 bases between. CDR3 in amino acids: CASSLALGGNQPQHF. DNA for the CDR3: TGTGCCAGCAGTTTAGCTCTAGGGGGCAATCAGCCCCAGCATTTT.

The V gene is TRBV6-2 or TRBV6-3, the J gene TRBJ1-2; D is unclear. V was clipped by 4 bases and J by 5 bases, with 8 bases between them. Germline V gene data show CDR1 as MNHEY and CDR2 as SVGEGT. This CDR3 comprises 12 residues. CDR3 region: CASSSRTYGYTF. The CDR3 DNA is TGTGCCAGCAGTTCCAGGACTTATGGCTACACCTTC.

V and J are TRBV4-1 and TRBJ2-1, with no clear D. The CDR3 runs to 14 residues. The germline gives CDR1 MGHRA, CDR2 YSYEKL. V was clipped by 4 bases and J by 2 bases, with 9 bases between them. CDR3 sequence (DNA): TGCGCCAGCAGCCCGACAAACACCTACAATGAGCAGTTCTTC. Protein sequence: CASSPTNTYNEQFF.

A few counts support this clonotype. The chain is built from TRBV3-1 and TRBJ2-1, with 10 bases lining up with TRBD1. The CDR3 contains 15 residues. Trimming removed 5 bases from V and 5 bases from J; junction bases left unmatched: 6. Germline assignment: CDR1 LGHDT and CDR2 YNNKEL (reference sequence). The CDR3 loop reads CASSAGTGDNNEQFF. Here the CDR3 DNA reads TGTGCCAGCAGCGCCGGGACAGGGGATAACAATGAGCAGTTCTTC.

CDR3 DNA: TGCAGTGCCCCCCTTGGGGGGGGACAAGAGACCCAGTACTTC. Translation gives CSAPLGGGQETQYF. The V call is TRBV20-1, the J call TRBJ2-5, with 7 bases matching TRBD2. The germline V gene has CDR1 DFQATT and CDR2 SNEGSKA (reference sequence). V lost 6 bases, J lost 2 bases, and 9 bases stayed unmatched. This CDR3 comprises 14 residues.

The chain couples TRBV2 to TRBJ1-1; unclear D gene. Trimming shortened V by 4 bases and J by 5 bases, and 5 bases separated the two germline ends. CDR3 length: 11 residues. Per the germline V gene, CDR1 is SNHLY and CDR2 is FYNNEI. The CDR3, as DNA: TGTGCCAGCAGTGTACGGACTGAAGCTTTCTTT. Its protein is CASSVRTEAFF.

This clonotype came up many times. The CDR3 loop is CASSSWNAYEQYV. Here the CDR3 DNA reads TGTGCCAGCAGCTCGTGGAACGCCTACGAGCAGTACGTC. The rearrangement links TRBV5-6 to TRBJ2-7; D is unclear. Germline V CDR1 and CDR2: SGHDT, YYEEEE. With 3 bases removed from V and 2 bases from J, the gap between germline ends came to 9 bases. This CDR3 comprises 13 residues.